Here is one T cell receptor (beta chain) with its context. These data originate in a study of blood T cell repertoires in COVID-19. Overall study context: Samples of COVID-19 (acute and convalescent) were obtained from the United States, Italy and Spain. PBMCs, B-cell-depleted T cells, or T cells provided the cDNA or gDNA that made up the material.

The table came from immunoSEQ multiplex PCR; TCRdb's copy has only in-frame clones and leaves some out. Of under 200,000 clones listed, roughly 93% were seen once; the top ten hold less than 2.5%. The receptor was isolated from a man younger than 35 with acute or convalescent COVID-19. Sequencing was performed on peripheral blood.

The CDR3, as DNA: TGCAGCGTTTCTTCAGGGGTTAGCTCCTACAATGAGCAGTTCTTC. Protein: CSVSSGVSSYNEQFF. The gene calls are TRBV29-1 and TRBJ2-1; weak D call: TRBD1 (6 bases). There are 15 residues in the CDR3. Deletions cut 5 bases from V and 0 bases from J, with 14 bases between. Germline CDR1 reads SQVTM; CDR2 reads ANQGSEA.